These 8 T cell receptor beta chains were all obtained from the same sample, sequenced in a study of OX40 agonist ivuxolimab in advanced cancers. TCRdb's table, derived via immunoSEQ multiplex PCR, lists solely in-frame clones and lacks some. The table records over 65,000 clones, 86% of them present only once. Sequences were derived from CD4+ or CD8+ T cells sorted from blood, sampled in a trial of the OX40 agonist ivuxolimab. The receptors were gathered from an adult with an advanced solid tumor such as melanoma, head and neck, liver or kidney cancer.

CDR3 bases: TGCAGTGACACAATAGAGACCCAGTACTTC. Translated: CSDTIETQYF. This chain joins TRBV20-1 and TRBJ2-5; D unresolved. Germline V gene sequence: CDR1 DFQATT, CDR2 SNEGSKA (reference sequence). The CDR3 covers 10 residues. V dropped 7 bases and J dropped 4 bases, with 7 bases sitting between them.

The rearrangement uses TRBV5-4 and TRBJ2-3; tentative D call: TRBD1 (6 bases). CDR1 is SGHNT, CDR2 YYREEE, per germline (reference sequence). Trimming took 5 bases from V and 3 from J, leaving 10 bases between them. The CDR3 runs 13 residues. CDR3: CASRRGTTDTQYF. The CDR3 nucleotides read TGTGCCAGCAGGCGAGGGACAACAGATACGCAGTATTTT. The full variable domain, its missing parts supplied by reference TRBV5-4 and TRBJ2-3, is ETGVTQSPTHLIKTRGQQVTLRCSSQSGHNTVSWYQQALGQGPQFIFQYYREEENGRGNFPPRFSGLQFPNYSSELNVNALELDDSALYLCASRRGTTDTQYFGPGTRLTVL.

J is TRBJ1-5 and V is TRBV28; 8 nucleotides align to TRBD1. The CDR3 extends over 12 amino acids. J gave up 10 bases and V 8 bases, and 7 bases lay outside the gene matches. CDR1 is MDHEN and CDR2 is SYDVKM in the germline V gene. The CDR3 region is CASLDRALPQHF. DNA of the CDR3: TGTGCCAGCTTGGACAGGGCCTTACCCCAGCATTTT. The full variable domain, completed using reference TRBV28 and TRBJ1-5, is DVKVTQSSRYLVKRTGEKVFLECVQDMDHENMFWYRQDPGLGLRLIYFSYDVKMKEKGDIPEGYSVSREKKERFSLILESASTNQTSMYLCASLDRALPQHFGDGTRLSIL.

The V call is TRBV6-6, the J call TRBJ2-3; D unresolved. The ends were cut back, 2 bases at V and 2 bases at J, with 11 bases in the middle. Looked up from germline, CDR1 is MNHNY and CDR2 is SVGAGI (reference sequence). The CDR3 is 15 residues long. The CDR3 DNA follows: TGTGCCAGCAGTTACATCGGTGGGGACACAGATACGCAGTATTTT. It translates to CASSYIGGDTDTQYF.

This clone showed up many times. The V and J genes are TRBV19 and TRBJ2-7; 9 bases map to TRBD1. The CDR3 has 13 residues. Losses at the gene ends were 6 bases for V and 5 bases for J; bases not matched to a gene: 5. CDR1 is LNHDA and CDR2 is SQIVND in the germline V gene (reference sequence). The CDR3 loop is CASRGTGKNEQYF. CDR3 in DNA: TGTGCCAGTAGGGGGACAGGGAAGAACGAGCAGTACTTC.

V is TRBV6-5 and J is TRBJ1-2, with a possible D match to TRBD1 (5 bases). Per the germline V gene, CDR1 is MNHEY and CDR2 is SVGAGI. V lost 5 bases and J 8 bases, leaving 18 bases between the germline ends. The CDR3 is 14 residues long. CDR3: CASSVQGPGSGYTF. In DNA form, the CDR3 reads TGTGCCAGCAGTGTCCAGGGTCCAGGGAGCGGCTACACCTTC.

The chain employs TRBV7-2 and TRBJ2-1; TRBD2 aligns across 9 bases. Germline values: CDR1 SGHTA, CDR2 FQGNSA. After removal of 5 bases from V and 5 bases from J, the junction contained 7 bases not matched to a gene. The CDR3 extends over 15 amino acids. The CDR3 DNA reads TGTGCCAGCAGCCCTCTAGCGGGACAAAACAATGAGCAGTTCTTC. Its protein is CASSPLAGQNNEQFF.

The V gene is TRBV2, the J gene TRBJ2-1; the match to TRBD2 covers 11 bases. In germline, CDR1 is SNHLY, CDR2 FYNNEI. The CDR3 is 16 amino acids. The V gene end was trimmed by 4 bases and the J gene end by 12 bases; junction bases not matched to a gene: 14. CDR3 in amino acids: CASSVELAGGPFGQFF. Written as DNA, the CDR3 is TGTGCCAGCAGTGTTGAGCTAGCGGGGGGCCCCTTTGGGCAGTTCTTC. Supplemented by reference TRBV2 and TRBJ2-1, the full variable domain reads EPEVTQTPSHQVTQMGQEVILRCVPISNHLYFYWYRQILGQKVEFLVSFYNNEISEKSEIFDDQFSVERPDGSNFTLKIRSTKLEDSAMYFCASSVELAGGPFGQFFGPGTRLTVL.